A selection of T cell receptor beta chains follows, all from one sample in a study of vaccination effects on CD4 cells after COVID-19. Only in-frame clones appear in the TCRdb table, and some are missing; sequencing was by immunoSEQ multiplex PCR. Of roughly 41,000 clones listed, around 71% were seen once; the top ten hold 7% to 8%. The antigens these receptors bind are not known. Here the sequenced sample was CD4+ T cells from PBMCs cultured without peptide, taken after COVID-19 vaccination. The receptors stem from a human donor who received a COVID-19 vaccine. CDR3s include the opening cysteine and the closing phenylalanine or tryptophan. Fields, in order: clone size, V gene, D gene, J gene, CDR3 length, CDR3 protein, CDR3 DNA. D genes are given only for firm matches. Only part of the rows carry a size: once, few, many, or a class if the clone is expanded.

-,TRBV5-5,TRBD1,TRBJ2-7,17,CASSGGQGTLISYEQYF,TGTGCCAGCAGCGGGGGACAGGGTACGTTAATCTCCTACGAGCAGTACTTC
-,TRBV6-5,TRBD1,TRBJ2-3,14,CASTSGQGTDTQYF,TGTGCCAGCACCTCCGGACAGGGCACAGATACGCAGTATTTT
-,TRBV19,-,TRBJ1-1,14,CASSQTGANTEAFF,TGTGCCAGTAGCCAGACAGGCGCGAACACTGAAGCTTTCTTT
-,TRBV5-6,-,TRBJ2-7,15,CASSLKVSWSYEQYF,TGTGCCAGCAGCTTGAAAGTATCGTGGTCCTACGAGCAGTACTTC
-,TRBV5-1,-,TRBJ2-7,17,CASSLVSTDTKVYEQYF,TGCGCCAGCAGCTTGGTATCTACGGACACAAAAGTCTACGAGCAGTACTTC
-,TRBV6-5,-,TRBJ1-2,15,CASSYSTVIPYGYTF,TGTGCCAGCAGTTACTCAACAGTGATTCCCTATGGCTACACCTTC
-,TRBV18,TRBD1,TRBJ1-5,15,CASSPTGGLSQPQHF,TGTGCCAGCTCCCCGACAGGGGGCTTGAGTCAGCCCCAGCATTTT
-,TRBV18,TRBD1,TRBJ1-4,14,CASSSDRGFKKLFF,TGTGCCAGCTCATCGGACAGGGGGTTTAAAAAACTGTTTTTT
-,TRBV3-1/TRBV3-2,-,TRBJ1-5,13,CASSQDIRQPQHF,TGTGCCAGCAGCCAAGATATTCGGCAGCCCCAGCATTTT
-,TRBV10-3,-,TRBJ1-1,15,CAISESVGVGTEAFF,TGTGCCATCAGTGAGTCGGTAGGGGTAGGCACTGAAGCTTTCTTT
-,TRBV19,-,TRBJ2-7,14,CASSIVGSDYKQYF,TGTGCCAGTAGTATTGTCGGGAGCGACTACAAGCAGTACTTC
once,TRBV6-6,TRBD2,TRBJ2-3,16,CASSSWTSGRTDTQYF,TGTGCCAGCAGTTCCTGGACTAGCGGGAGAACAGATACGCAGTATTTT